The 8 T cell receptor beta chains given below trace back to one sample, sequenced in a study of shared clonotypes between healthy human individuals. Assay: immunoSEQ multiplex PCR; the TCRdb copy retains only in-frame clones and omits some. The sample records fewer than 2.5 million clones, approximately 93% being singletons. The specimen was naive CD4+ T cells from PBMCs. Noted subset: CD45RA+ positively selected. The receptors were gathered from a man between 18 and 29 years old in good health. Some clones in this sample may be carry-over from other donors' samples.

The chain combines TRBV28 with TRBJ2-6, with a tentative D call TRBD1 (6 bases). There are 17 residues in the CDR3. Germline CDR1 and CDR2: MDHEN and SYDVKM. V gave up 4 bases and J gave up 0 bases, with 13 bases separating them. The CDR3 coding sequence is TGTGCCAGCAGTTCTCAGGGGTCCCTCTCTGGGGCCAACGTCCTGACTTTC. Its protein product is CASSSQGSLSGANVLTF.

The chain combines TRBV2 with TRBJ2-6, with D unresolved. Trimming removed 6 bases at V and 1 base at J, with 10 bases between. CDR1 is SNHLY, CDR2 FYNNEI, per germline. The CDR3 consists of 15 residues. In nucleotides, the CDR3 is TGTGCCAGCAGAAGATCCATATCTGGGGCCAACGTCCTGACTTTC. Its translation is CASRRSISGANVLTF. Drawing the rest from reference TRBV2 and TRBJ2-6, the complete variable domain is EPEVTQTPSHQVTQMGQEVILRCVPISNHLYFYWYRQILGQKVEFLVSFYNNEISEKSEIFDDQFSVERPDGSNFTLKIRSTKLEDSAMYFCASRRSISGANVLTFGAGSRLTVL.

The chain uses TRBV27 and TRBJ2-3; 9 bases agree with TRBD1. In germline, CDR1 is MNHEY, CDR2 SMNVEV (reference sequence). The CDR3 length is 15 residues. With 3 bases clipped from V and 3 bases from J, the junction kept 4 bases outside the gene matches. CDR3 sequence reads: CASSLGDRVTDTQYF. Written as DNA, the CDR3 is TGTGCCAGCAGTTTGGGGGACAGGGTGACAGATACGCAGTATTTT.

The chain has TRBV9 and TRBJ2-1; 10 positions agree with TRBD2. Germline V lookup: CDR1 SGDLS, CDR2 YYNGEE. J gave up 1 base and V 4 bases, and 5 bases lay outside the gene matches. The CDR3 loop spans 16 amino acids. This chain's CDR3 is CASSRGAGGSYNEQFF. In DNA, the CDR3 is TGTGCCAGCAGCCGCGGAGCGGGAGGGTCCTACAATGAGCAGTTCTTC.

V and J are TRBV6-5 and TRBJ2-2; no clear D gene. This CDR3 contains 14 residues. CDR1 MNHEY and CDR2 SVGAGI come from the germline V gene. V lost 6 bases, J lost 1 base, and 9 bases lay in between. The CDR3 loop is CASRSDWNTGELFF. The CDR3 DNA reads TGTGCCAGCAGAAGTGACTGGAACACCGGGGAGCTGTTTTTT.

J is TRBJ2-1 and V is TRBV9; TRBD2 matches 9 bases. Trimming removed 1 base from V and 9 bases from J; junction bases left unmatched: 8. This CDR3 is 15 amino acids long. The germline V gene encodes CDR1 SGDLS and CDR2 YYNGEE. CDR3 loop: CASSVSGLAAGEQFF. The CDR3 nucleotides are TGTGCCAGCAGCGTATCGGGACTAGCTGCTGGTGAGCAGTTCTTC.

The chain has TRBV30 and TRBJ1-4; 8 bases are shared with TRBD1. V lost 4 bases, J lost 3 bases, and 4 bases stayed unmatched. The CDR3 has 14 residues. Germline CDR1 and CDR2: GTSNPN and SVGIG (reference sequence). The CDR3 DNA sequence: TGTGCCTGGACCCCGGGACAGGCTAATGAAAAACTGTTTTTT. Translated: CAWTPGQANEKLFF.

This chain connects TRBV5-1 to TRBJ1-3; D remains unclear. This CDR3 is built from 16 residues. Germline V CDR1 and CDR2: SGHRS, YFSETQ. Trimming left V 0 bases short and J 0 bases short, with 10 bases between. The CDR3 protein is CASSLEALLSGNTIYF. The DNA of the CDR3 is TGCGCCAGCAGCTTGGAGGCCCTTCTCTCTGGAAACACCATATATTTT.